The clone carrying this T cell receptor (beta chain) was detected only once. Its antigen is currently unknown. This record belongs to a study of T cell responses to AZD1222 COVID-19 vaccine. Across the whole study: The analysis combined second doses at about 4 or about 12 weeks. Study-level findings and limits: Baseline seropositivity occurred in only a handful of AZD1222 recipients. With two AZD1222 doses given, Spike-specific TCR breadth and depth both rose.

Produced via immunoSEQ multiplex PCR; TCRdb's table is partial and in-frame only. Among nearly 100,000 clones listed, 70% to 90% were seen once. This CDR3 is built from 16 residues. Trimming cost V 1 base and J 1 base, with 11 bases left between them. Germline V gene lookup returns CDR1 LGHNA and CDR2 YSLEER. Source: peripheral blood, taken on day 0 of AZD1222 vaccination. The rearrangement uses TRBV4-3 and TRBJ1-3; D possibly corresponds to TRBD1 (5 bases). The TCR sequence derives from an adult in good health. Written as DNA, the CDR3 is TGCGCCAGCAGCCAAGCTCCGGGGGGATCTGGAAACACCATATATTTT. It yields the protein CASSQAPGGSGNTIYF.